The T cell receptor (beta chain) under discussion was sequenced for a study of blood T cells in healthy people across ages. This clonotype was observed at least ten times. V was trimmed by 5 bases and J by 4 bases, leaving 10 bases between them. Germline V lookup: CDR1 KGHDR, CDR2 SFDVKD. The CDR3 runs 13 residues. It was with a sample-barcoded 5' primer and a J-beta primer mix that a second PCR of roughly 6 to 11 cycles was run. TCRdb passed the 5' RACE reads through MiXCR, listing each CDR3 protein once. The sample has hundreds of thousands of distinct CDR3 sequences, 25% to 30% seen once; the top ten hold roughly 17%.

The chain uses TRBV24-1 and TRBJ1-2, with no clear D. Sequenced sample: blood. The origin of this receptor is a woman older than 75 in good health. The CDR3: CATSGGELYGYTF. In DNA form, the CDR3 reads TGTGCCACCAGTGGGGGAGAGCTCTATGGCTACACCTTC.